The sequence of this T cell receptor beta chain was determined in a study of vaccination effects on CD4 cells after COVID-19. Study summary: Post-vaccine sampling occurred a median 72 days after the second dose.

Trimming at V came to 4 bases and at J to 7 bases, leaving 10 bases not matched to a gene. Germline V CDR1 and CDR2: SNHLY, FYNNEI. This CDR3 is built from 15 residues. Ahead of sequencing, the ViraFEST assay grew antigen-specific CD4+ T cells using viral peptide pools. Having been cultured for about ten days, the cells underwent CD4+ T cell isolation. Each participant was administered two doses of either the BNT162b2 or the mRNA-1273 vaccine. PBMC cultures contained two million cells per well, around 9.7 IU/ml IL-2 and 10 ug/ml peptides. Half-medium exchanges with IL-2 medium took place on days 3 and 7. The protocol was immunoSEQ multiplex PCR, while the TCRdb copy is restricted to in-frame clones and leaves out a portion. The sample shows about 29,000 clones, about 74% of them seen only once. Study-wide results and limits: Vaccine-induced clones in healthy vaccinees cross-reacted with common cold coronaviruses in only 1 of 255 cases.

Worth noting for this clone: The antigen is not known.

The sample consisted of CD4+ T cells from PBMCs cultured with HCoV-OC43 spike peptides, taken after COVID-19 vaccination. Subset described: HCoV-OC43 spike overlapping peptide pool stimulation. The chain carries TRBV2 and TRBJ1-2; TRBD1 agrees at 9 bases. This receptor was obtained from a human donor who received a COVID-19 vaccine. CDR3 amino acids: CASSAGQGFLGGYTF. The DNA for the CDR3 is TGTGCCAGCAGTGCGGGACAGGGTTTTTTGGGTGGCTACACCTTC.